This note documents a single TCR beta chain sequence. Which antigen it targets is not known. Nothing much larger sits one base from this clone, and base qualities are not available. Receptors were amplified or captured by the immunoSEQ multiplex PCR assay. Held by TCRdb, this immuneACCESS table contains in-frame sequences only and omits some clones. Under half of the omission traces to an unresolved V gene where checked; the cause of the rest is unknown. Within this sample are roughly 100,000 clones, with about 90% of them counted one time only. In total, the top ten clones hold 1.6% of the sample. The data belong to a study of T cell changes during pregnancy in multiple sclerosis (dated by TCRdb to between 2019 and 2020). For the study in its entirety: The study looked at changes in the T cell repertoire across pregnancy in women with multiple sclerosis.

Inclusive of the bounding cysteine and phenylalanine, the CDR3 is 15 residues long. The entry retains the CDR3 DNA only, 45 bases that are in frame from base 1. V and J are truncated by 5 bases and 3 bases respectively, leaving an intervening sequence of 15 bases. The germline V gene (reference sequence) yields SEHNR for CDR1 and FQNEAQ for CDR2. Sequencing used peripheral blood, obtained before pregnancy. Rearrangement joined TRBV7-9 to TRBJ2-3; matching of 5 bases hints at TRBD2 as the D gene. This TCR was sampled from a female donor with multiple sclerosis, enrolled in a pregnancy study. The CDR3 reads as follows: CASSPGRGLTDTQYF. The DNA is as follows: TGTGCCAGCAGCCCGGGGAGAGGCTTGACAGATACGCAGTATTTT.